This T cell receptor beta chain was recorded in a study of T cell responses to AZD1222 COVID-19 vaccine (dated by TCRdb to about 2021). For context, the study as a whole: A total of 233 trial participants underwent TCR sequencing, of whom 200 to 220 received two doses of AZD1222 and about 25 received two doses of the MenACWY control vaccine. Trial participants were enrolled into age subgroups of 18-55, 56-69 and 70-plus years, which contained 148, 28 and 57 TCR-sequenced participants, respectively. General conclusions and limits of the study: Because no samples from the day 14 peak response were available, repertoires could be characterized only after the peak T cell response. Reportedly, almost half of the unique spike-specific TCRs recognized epitopes lying outside the regions that are mutated in the B.1.351 and B.1.1.7 variants. Conclusions about previously exposed vaccinees are limited, since just six AZD1222 recipients were seropositive for SARS-CoV-2 at baseline. The 56-69-year group was small, and its depth increase did not reach significance, likely because of low power. CD4 TCRs associated with the vaccine covered the entire spike protein, and the dominant responses were in regions 160-218 and 743-854. Spike-specific TCR breadth and depth rose significantly after two AZD1222 doses compared with day 0 and with MenACWY recipients. Participants were mostly white British and included more females than males, and it was suggested by the authors that clonal diversity may have been underestimated.

The CDR3 regions of human TCRbeta chains were analyzed by immunosequencing. The authors' pipeline ran thus. TCRs in the repertoires were matched against a reference library of SARS-CoV-2-specific TCRs that had been generated with the MIRA antigen-specificity platform. Breadth meant the fraction of unique TCRs that were SARS-CoV-2-associated, whereas depth meant the fraction of total T cells that were SARS-CoV-2-associated. Each spike-specific TCR was assigned to its reactive spike region and to a CD4 or CD8 class using the MIRA data. Log10-transformed breadth and depth values were compared by one-way ANOVA with Sidak's multiple comparisons tests. TCRdb took this table from immuneACCESS and kept in-frame rearrangements with V and J called. Such tables lack part of the clones; where checked against another copy, unresolved V genes explain under half of the gap, and the rest is unexplained. V and J calls and clone size come straight from that table; D and trimming were deduced from the DNA. This sample gives under 150,000 clones in total; around 89% of them show up just once. Under 6.5% of the sample rests with the top ten.

Turning to this clone: The target of this receptor is not known. There are no base qualities to consult, and no much larger clone falls within one base.

Per the publication, the time point label means: about 28 days (+/-7) after the second vaccine dose. Because spike-specific TCR depth and breadth did not differ between the two schedules, AZD1222 recipients who got a second dose at roughly 4 weeks were pooled with those who got a second dose at roughly 12 weeks. Vaccinee samples came from UK trials COV001 and COV002, including a single-blind randomized controlled phase 2/3 trial of AZD1222 (ChAdOx1 nCoV-19) in healthy adults. For TCRbeta chain sequencing, PBMC samples were collected from trial participants at day 0 and at day 28 after the second dose. This TCR came from an adult who received the AZD1222 COVID-19 vaccine. The material was peripheral blood, obtained 28 days after the second AZD1222 dose.

The DNA is TGCGCCAGCAGTGACGCGACAGGGATGCACAATGAGCAGTTCTTC. This encodes CASSDATGMHNEQFF. The sequence joins TRBV10-2 to TRBJ2-1, with 7 bases in between that match TRBD1. Germline trimming: 3 bases from V, 5 bases from J; junction bases outside gene matches: 7. The germline V gene gives CDR1 as WSHSY and CDR2 as SAAADI. Measured from the cysteine to the phenylalanine, the CDR3 is 15 residues long. The retained sequence is limited to the CDR3, 45 bases, with the frame set at the first base.